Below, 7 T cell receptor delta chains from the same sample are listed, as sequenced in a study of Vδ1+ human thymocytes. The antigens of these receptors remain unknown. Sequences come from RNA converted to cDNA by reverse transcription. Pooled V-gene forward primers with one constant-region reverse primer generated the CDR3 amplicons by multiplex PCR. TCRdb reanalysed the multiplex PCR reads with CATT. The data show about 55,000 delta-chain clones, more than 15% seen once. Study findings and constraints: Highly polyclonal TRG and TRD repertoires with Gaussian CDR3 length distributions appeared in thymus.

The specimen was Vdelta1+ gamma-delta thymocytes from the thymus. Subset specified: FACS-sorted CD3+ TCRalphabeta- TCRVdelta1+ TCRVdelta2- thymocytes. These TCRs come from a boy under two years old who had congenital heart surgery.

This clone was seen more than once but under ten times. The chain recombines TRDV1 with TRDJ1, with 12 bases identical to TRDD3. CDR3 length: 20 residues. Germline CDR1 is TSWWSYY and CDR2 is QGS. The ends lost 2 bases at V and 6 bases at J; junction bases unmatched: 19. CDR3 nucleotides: TGTGCTCTTGGGGAATACTTTTATCTCTCTCACTGGGGGATACAAAATAAACTCATCTTT. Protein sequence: CALGEYFYLSHWGIQNKLIF.

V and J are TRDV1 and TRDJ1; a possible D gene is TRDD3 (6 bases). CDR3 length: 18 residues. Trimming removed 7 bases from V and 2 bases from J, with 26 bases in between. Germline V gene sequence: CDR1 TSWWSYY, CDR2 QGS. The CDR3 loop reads CALEVHGNWDPRTDKLIF. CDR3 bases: TGTGCTCTTGAAGTCCACGGGAACTGGGACCCTCGGACCGATAAACTCATCTTT.

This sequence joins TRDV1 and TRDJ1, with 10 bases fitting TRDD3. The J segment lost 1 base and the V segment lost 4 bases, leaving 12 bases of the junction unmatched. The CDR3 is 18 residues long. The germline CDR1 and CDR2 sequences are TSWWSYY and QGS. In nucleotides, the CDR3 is TGTGCTCTTGGGGCACTCTCTATACTGGGGGATGGCACCGATAAACTCATCTTT. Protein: CALGALSILGDGTDKLIF.

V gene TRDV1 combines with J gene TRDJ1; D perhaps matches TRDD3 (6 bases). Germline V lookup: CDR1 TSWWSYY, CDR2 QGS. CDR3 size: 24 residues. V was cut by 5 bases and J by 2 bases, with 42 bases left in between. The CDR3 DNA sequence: TGTGCTCTTGGGCCCCTCAAAGAGATCCCTAAGCATATACCCCCGGGGGAGGAAACCGATAAACTCATCTTT. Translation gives CALGPLKEIPKHIPPGEETDKLIF.

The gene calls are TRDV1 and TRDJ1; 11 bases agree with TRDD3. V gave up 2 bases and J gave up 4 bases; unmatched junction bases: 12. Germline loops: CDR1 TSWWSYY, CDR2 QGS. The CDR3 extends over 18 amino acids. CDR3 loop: CALGENSVLGDKGDKLIF. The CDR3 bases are TGTGCTCTTGGGGAAAATTCGGTACTGGGGGATAAAGGCGATAAACTCATCTTT.

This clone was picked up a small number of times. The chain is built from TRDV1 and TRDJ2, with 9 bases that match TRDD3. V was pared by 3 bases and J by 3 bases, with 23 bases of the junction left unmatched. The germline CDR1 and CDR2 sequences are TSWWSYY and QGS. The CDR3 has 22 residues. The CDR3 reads CALGDEILILDGGYALTAQLFF. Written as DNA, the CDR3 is TGTGCTCTTGGGGACGAAATCCTCATCCTTGATGGGGGATATGCCCTGACAGCACAACTCTTCTTT.

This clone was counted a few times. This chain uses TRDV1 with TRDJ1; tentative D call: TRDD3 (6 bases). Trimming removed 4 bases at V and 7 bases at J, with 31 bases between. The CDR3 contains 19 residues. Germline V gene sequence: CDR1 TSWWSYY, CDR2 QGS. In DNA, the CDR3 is TGTGCTCTTGGGGGGACAACCTCCCGGGCGGGCTGGGGAAAACCTAAACTCATCTTT. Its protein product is CALGGTTSRAGWGKPKLIF.